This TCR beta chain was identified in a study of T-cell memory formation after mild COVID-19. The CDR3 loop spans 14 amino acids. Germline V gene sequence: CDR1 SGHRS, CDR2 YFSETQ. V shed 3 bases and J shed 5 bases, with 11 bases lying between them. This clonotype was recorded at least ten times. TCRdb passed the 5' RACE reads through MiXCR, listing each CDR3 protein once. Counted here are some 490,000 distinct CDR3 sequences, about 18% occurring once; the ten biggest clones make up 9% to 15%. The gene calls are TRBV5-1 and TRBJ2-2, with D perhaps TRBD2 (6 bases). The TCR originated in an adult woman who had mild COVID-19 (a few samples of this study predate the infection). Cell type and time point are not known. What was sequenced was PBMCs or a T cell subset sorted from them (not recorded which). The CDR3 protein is CASSSMGGTGELFF. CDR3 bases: TGCGCCAGCAGCTCCATGGGGGGAACCGGGGAGCTGTTTTTT. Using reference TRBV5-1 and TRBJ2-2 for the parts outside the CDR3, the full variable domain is KAGVTQTPRYLIKTRGQQVTLSCSPISGHRSVSWYQQTPGQGLQFLFEYFSETQRNKGNFPGRFSGRQFSNSRSEMNVSTLELGDSALYLCASSSMGGTGELFFGEGSRLTVL.